The 11 T cell receptor beta chains given below trace back to one sample, sequenced in a study of cytomegalovirus exposure and HLA in healthy donors. Both 60 Vbeta primers and 13 Jbeta primers went into the PCR. TCRdb's table, derived via immunoSEQ multiplex PCR, lists solely in-frame clones and lacks some. The table records about 140,000 clones, 82% of them present only once. Material: PBMCs. The receptors come from a man aged 25-45 years in good health and CMV-seropositive.

This rearrangement joins TRBV15 to TRBJ1-3; D might be TRBD1 (6 bases). V gave up 3 bases and J gave up 0 bases, with 9 bases separating them. CDR1 and CDR2 (germline): LNHNV, YYDKDF (reference sequence). This CDR3 is 15 amino acids long. CDR3 region: CATSSEDSSGNTIYF. Written as DNA, the CDR3 is TGTGCCACCAGCAGCGAGGACAGCTCTGGAAACACCATATATTTT. The whole variable domain, remainder taken from reference TRBV15 and TRBJ1-3, is DAMVIQNPRYQVTQFGKPVTLSCSQTLNHNVMYWYQQKSSQAPKLLFHYYDKDFNNEADTPDNFQSRRPNTSFCFLDIRSPGLGDTAMYLCATSSEDSSGNTIYFGEGSWLTVV.

The chain is built from TRBV7-9 and TRBJ1-1; possible D gene TRBD1, 5 bases. CDR3 length: 12 residues. The ends were cut back, 5 bases at V and 9 bases at J, with 13 bases in the middle. The germline V gene encodes CDR1 SEHNR and CDR2 FQNEAQ (reference sequence). CDR3 in amino acids: CASSLTGGQAFF. The CDR3 nucleotides are TGTGCCAGCAGCCTGACCGGGGGACAAGCTTTCTTT. The entire variable domain, with the rest obtained from reference TRBV7-9 and TRBJ1-1, is as follows: DTGVSQNPRHKITKRGQNVTFRCDPISEHNRLYWYRQTLGQGPEFLTYFQNEAQLEKSRLLSDRFSAERPKGSFSTLEIQRTEQGDSAMYLCASSLTGGQAFFGQGTRLTVV.

This chain links TRBV13 with TRBJ2-7; TRBD2 might be the D (5 bases). Per the germline V gene, CDR1 is PRHDT and CDR2 is FYEKMQ (reference sequence). V was cut by 0 bases and J by 0 bases, with 6 bases left in between. The CDR3 sequence is 14 residues long. The DNA of the CDR3 is TGTGCCAGCAGCTTAGGGAGGGACTCCTACGAGCAGTACTTC. This translates into CASSLGRDSYEQYF.

V is TRBV28 and J is TRBJ1-1; TRBD1 matches 7 bases. This CDR3 spans 12 amino acids. Germline V gene lookup returns CDR1 MDHEN and CDR2 SYDVKM. V was pared by 2 bases and J by 10 bases, with 4 bases of the junction left unmatched. The CDR3 bases are TGTGCCAGCAGTTTAGACAGGGTAGGAGCTTTCTTT. Encoded protein: CASSLDRVGAFF.

This clone was counted between two and nine times. This chain connects TRBV5-4 to TRBJ2-5, with a possible D match to TRBD2 (6 bases). There are 14 residues in the CDR3. CDR1 and CDR2 from the germline V gene are SGHNT and YYREEE (reference sequence). The germline V and J ends were trimmed by 3 bases and 5 bases, with 14 bases remaining between them. CDR3 nucleotides: TGTGCCAGCAGCTCTCCGGGGGAAGGTGAGACCCAGTACTTC. Translation gives CASSSPGEGETQYF. Complete variable domain (other parts from reference TRBV5-4 and TRBJ2-5): ETGVTQSPTHLIKTRGQQVTLRCSSQSGHNTVSWYQQALGQGPQFIFQYYREEENGRGNFPPRFSGLQFPNYSSELNVNALELDDSALYLCASSSPGEGETQYFGPGTRLLVL.

This clone appeared a single time. The chain links TRBV7-6 to TRBJ2-3; TRBD2 is a possible D gene (5 bases). This CDR3 contains 16 residues. Germline assignment: CDR1 SGHVS and CDR2 FNYEAQ. V was clipped by 5 bases and J by 2 bases, with 17 bases between them. In nucleotides, the CDR3 is TGTGCCAGCAGCGCCTCTAGCATTCCCCTCACAGATACGCAGTATTTT. Its translation is CASSASSIPLTDTQYF.

The chain has TRBV7-8 and TRBJ1-2, with a tentative D call TRBD1 (5 bases). V was pared by 1 base and J by 4 bases, with 10 bases between. Germline CDR1 and CDR2: SGHVS and FQNEAQ. CDR3 length: 14 residues. CDR3 nucleotide sequence: TGTGCCAGCAGCTTAGAGCCAGGGTCCTATGGCTACACCTTC. It is translated as CASSLEPGSYGYTF.

The V and J genes are TRBV10-2 and TRBJ2-6; TRBD1 matches 10 bases. From germline, CDR1 is WSHSY and CDR2 SAAADI. V dropped 5 bases and J dropped 2; count of bases not matched to a gene: 3. The CDR3 has 16 residues. The CDR3 reads CASSRDRGTGANVLTF. CDR3 nucleotide sequence: TGCGCCAGCAGTCGGGACAGGGGAACTGGGGCCAACGTCCTGACTTTC.

The rearrangement joins TRBV13 to TRBJ2-7; 13 bases line up with TRBD2. The V and J ends lost 5 bases and 3 bases, in that order; junction bases with no gene match: 4. Germline-derived CDR1 and CDR2 are PRHDT and FYEKMQ (reference sequence). The CDR3 has 15 amino acids. This CDR3 is CASSLGTSGIYEQYF. CDR3 DNA sequence: TGTGCCAGCAGCCTCGGGACTAGCGGGATCTACGAGCAGTACTTC. Full variable domain (rest looked up from reference TRBV13 and TRBJ2-7): AAGVIQSPRHLIKEKRETATLKCYPIPRHDTVYWYQQGPGQDPQFLISFYEKMQSDKGSIPDRFSAQQFSDYHSELNMSSLELGDSALYFCASSLGTSGIYEQYFGPGTRLTVT.

The rearrangement links TRBV13 to TRBJ2-2; 8 bases match TRBD1. In germline, CDR1 is PRHDT, CDR2 FYEKMQ (reference sequence). The CDR3 has 17 amino acids. The junction had 12 bases not matched to a gene; V was cut back by 3 bases and J by 6 bases. CDR3 bases: TGTGCCAGCAGCTTCCTTCCCGGACAGGGCACGGCCGGGGAGCTGTTTTTT. It yields the protein CASSFLPGQGTAGELFF.

The V gene is TRBV28, the J gene TRBJ1-5, with D perhaps TRBD1 (5 bases). CDR1 is MDHEN, CDR2 SYDVKM, per germline. The CDR3 runs 14 residues. The germline V and J ends were trimmed by 8 bases and 2 bases, with 13 bases remaining between them. The CDR3 here is CASQGYGGNQPQHF. CDR3 coding DNA: TGTGCCAGCCAGGGCTACGGAGGCAATCAGCCCCAGCATTTT.